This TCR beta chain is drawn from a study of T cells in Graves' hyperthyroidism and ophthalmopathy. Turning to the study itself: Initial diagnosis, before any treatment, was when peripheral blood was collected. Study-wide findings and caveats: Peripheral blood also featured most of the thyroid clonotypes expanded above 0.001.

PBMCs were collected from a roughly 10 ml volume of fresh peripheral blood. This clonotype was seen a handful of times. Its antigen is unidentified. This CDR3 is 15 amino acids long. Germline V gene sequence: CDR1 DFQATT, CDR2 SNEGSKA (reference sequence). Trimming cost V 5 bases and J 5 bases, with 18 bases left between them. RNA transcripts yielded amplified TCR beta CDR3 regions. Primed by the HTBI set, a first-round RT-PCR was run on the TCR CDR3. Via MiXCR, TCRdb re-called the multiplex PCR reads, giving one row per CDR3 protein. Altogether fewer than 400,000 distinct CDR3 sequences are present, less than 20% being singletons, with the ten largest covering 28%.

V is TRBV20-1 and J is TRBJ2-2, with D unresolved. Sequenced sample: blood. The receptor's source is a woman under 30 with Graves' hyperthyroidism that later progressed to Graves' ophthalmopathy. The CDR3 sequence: CSASGRRIGTGELFF. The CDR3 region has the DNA TGCAGTGCTTCCGGGCGACGAATTGGGACCGGGGAGCTGTTTTTT.